These T cell receptor beta chains were read from a single sample in a study of cytomegalovirus exposure and HLA in healthy donors. Sequencing used immunoSEQ multiplex PCR; TCRdb keeps in-frame clones, though not all of them. Among some 150,000 clones listed, 70% to 85% were seen once. Sequencing input: PBMCs. The receptors here all came from a woman aged 25-40 years in good health and CMV-seronegative. Each CDR3 is given with its conserved first and last residue. A D gene is named only where the DNA matches it firmly. Expanded clones are given a class, and other clones once, few, many or no size at all.

d_gene	v_gene	j_gene	abundance	CDR3aa	CDR3nt
-	TRBV7-8	TRBJ2-3	few	CASMVGIITDTQYF	TGTGCCAGCATGGTCGGGATAATCACAGATACGCAGTATTTT
-	TRBV6-1	TRBJ2-7	-	CASSERAGLAHEQYF	TGTGCCAGCAGTGAAAGGGCAGGGTTAGCCCACGAGCAGTACTTC
-	TRBV30	TRBJ2-1	-	CAWSARGEQFF	TGTGCCTGGAGTGCCCGGGGTGAGCAGTTCTTC
TRBD2	TRBV4-1	TRBJ2-5	-	CASSQDLSSGVHGETQYF	TGCGCCAGCAGCCAAGATCTCTCCAGCGGGGTCCATGGAGAGACCCAGTACTTC
TRBD1	TRBV28	TRBJ2-3	-	CASSSGQGVGDTQYF	TGTGCCAGCAGTTCGGGACAGGGAGTTGGAGATACGCAGTATTTT
TRBD2	TRBV4-2	TRBJ2-7	-	CASSHAGTRSSYEQYF	TGTGCCAGCAGCCATGCCGGGACTAGGAGCTCCTACGAGCAGTACTTC
TRBD1	TRBV2	TRBJ2-7	-	CASSLDRGRPSEQYF	TGTGCCAGCAGCCTGGACAGGGGGCGGCCCAGCGAGCAGTACTTC
-	TRBV5-4	TRBJ1-6	-	CASSLPHGLGFNSPLHF	TGTGCCAGCAGCTTGCCCCACGGACTGGGTTTTAATTCACCCCTCCACTTT
-	TRBV6-5	TRBJ2-7	few	CASSYSGTGSYEQYF	TGTGCCAGCAGTTACTCTGGGACTGGCTCCTACGAGCAGTACTTC
-	TRBV14	TRBJ2-3	-	CASSQDLTETQYF	TGTGCCAGCAGCCAAGATTTGACAGAGACGCAGTATTTT
TRBD1	TRBV6-1	TRBJ2-5	-	CASAAGTGKETQYF	TGTGCCAGCGCCGCCGGGACAGGAAAAGAGACCCAGTACTTC
-	TRBV19	TRBJ1-1	-	CASRNPGHRNTEAFF	TGTGCCAGTAGGAACCCGGGACACCGCAACACTGAAGCTTTCTTT
-	TRBV2	TRBJ1-2	-	CASSLGPLGAYGYTF	TGTGCCAGCAGTTTGGGACCGCTGGGGGCCTATGGCTACACCTTC
-	TRBV9	TRBJ1-1	-	CASSPRGGPDTEAFF	TGTGCCAGCAGCCCAAGGGGGGGGCCTGACACTGAAGCTTTCTTT
-	TRBV15	TRBJ2-6	-	CATSREGQPGANVLTF	TGTGCCACCAGCAGAGAGGGCCAGCCTGGGGCCAACGTCCTGACTTTC
TRBD1	TRBV5-1	TRBJ1-2	-	CASSPDRAHGYTF	TGCGCCAGCAGCCCGGACAGGGCCCATGGCTACACCTTC
-	TRBV29-1	TRBJ1-1	-	CSVVRDTEAFF	TGCAGCGTAGTCCGGGACACTGAAGCTTTCTTT
-	TRBV12-1	TRBJ2-6	-	CASSPGTLSYSGANVLTF	TGTGCCAGCAGCCCCGGGACATTATCGTACTCTGGGGCCAACGTCCTGACTTTC
-	TRBV7-9	TRBJ1-2	-	CASSLGQYGGYTF	TGTGCCAGCAGCCTCGGACAGTATGGGGGCTACACCTTC
-	TRBV7-2	TRBJ2-3	once	CASSFVADTQYF	TGTGCCAGCAGCTTTGTCGCAGATACGCAGTATTTT
-	TRBV30	TRBJ1-2	-	CAWSVQQGVGYTF	TGTGCCTGGAGTGTACAACAGGGAGTCGGCTACACCTTC
TRBD1	TRBV30	TRBJ1-1	-	CAWSGLTGVRTFF	TGTGCCTGGAGTGGCTTGACAGGGGTTAGGACTTTCTTT
-	TRBV6-5	TRBJ2-7	-	CASSSPVRIPYEQYF	TGTGCCAGCAGTTCCCCCGTCAGGATCCCCTACGAGCAGTACTTC
-	TRBV13	TRBJ1-2	-	CASSLISGRGIYGYTF	TGTGCCAGCAGCTTAATCTCGGGGCGGGGGATATATGGCTACACCTTC
TRBD1	TRBV5-1	TRBJ1-2	-	CASSLGDSIYGYPF	TGCGCCAGCAGCTTGGGGGACAGTATCTATGGCTACCCCTTC
-	TRBV27	TRBJ2-1	-	CASSLGGARNEQFF	TGTGCCAGCAGTTTAGGGGGGGCGCGCAATGAGCAGTTCTTC
TRBD1	TRBV29-1	TRBJ1-2	-	CSVSGTGPNYGYPF	TGCAGCGTGTCCGGGACAGGGCCTAACTATGGCTACCCCTTC
-	TRBV29-1	TRBJ2-7	once	CSVEGSGSYEQYF	TGCAGCGTTGAGGGGAGCGGCTCCTACGAGCAGTACTTC
-	TRBV10-2	TRBJ2-3	-	CASSVVAGSTDTQYF	TGCGCCAGCAGTGTTGTAGCCGGGAGCACAGATACGCAGTATTTT
-	TRBV2	TRBJ1-1	-	CASRIGGRVLNTEAFF	TGTGCCAGCCGGATCGGAGGAAGGGTACTGAACACTGAAGCTTTCTTT
-	TRBV19	TRBJ1-4	-	CASSIDLSGDGKLFF	TGTGCCAGTAGTATAGACCTTTCGGGAGACGGAAAACTGTTTTTT
TRBD1	TRBV27	TRBJ2-1	-	CASRTGFLYEQFF	TGTGCCAGTCGGACAGGGTTTCTATATGAGCAGTTCTTC
TRBD2	TRBV19	TRBJ2-1	-	CASTKLAGGLIEQFF	TGTGCCAGTACAAAACTAGCGGGGGGGCTTATTGAGCAGTTCTTC
-	TRBV12-5	TRBJ1-6	-	CASGLASGTYNSPLHF	TGTGCTAGTGGTTTGGCCTCCGGGACCTATAATTCACCCCTCCACTTT
-	TRBV10-3	TRBJ1-2	-	CAIRATNYGYTF	TGTGCCATCAGGGCAACTAACTATGGCTACACCTTC
TRBD1	TRBV11-2	TRBJ2-3	-	CASSLAGTDDTDTQYF	TGTGCCAGCAGCTTAGCTGGGACAGACGACACAGATACGCAGTATTTT
TRBD2	TRBV11-3	TRBJ2-7	-	CASSSSGTSGEQYF	TGTGCCAGCAGCTCTTCCGGGACTAGCGGAGAGCAGTACTTC